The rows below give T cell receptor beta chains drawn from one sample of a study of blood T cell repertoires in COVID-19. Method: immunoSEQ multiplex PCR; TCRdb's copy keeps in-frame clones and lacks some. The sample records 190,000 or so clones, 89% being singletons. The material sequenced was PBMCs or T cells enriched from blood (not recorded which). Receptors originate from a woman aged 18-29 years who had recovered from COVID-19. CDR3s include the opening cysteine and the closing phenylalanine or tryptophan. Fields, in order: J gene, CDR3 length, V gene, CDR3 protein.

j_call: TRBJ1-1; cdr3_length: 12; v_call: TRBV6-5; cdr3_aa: CASSYGGPEAFF
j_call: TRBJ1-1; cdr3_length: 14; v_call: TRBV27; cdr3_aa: CASSPRPGVTEAFF
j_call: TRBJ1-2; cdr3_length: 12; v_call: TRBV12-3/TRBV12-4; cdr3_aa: CASSLGGDGYTF
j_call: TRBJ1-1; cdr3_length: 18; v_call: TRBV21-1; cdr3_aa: CASSNKLRTASRNTEAFF
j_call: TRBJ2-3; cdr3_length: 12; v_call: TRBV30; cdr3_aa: CAWSASTDTQYF
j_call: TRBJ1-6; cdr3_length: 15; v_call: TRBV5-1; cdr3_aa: CASSLGDRDNSPLHF
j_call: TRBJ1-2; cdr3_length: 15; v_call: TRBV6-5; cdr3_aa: CASSYSVGPLGGYTF
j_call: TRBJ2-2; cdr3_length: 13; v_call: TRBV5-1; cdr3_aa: CASSNQGPGELFF
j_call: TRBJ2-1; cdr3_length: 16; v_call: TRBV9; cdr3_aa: CASSASSGGARHEQFF
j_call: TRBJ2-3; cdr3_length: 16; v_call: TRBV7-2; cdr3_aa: CASSLGGQSFADTQYF
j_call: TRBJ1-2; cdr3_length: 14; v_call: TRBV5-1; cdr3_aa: CASSLAAGDYGYTF
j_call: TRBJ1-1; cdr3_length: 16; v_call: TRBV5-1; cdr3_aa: CASSSNPGQVNTEAFF
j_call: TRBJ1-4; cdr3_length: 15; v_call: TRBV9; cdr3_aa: CASSVDPTTNEKLFF
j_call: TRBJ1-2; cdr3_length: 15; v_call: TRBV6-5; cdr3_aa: CASSYTYRGQDGYTF
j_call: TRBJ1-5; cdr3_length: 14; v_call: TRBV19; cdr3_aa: CASSIVGVAQPQHF
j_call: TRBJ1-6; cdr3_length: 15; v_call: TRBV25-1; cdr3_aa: CASSISGTMDSPLHF
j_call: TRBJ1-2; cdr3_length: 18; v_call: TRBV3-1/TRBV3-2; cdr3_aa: CASSQDRSTPISNYGYTF
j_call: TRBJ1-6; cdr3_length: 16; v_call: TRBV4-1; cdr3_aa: CASSAPGGGFSSPLHF
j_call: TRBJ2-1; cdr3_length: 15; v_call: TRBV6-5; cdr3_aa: CASSYRDSHVNEQFF
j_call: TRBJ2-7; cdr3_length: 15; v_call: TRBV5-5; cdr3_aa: CASSYESRLSYEQYF
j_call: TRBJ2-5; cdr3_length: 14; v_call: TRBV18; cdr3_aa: CASSLSGGGETQYF
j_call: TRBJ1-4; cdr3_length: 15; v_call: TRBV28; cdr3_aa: CASSPRGQGWEKLFF
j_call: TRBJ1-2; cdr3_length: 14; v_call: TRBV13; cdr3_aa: CASSLRGQGNGYTF
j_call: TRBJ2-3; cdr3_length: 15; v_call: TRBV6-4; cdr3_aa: CASSAGLADTDTQYF
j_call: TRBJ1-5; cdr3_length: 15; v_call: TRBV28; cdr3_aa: CASSSQLGAYQPQHF
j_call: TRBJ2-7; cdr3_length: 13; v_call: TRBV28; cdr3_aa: CASSLLEKYEQYF
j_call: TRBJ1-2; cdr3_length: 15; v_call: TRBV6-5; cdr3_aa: CASSHRDRGGYGYTF
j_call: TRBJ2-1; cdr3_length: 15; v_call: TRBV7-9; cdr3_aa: CASSLVLGLADEQFF
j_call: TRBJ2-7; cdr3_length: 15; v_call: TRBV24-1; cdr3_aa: CATSDPGQGAYEQYF
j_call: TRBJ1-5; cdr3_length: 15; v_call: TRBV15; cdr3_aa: CATSGTGGLVQPQHF
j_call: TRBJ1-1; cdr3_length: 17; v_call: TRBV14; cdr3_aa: CASSGRTGGRLNTEAFF
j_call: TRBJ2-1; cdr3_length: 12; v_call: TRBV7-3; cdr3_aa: CASSLNRNEQFF
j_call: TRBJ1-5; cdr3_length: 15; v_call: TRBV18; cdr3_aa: CASSPPGRVNQPQHF
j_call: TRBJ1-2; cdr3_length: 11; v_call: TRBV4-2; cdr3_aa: CASSQDNGYTF
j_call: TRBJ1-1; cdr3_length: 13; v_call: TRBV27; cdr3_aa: CASSFPGNTEAFF
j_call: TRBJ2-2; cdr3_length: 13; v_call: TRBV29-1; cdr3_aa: CSFEYGGAGELFF
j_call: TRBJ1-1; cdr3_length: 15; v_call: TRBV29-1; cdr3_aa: CSVSSGVKMNTEAFF
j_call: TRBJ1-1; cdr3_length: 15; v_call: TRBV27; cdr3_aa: CASSFSGTSPTEAFF
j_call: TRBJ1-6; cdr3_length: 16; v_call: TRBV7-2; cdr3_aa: CASSWQGGSYNSPLHF
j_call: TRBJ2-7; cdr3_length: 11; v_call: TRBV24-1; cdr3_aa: CATSDRSEQYF
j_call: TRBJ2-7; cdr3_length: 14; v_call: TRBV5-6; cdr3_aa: CASSSGFPGVEQYF
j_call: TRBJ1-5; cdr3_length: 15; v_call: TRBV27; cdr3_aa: CASSLQGRGNQPQHF
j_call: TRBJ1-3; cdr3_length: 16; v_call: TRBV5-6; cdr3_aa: CASSVIDRKPGNTIYF
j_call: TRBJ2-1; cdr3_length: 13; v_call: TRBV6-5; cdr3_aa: CASSYLSGGEQFF
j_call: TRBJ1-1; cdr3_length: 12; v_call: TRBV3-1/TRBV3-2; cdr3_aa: CASSHKNTEAFF
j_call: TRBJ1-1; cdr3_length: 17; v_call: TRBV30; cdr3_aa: CAWSPKRVIIMNTEAFF
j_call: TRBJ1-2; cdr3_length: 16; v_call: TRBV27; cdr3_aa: CASSLTFYGSYYGYTF
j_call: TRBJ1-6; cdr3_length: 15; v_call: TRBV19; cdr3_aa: CASSRDRTGNSPLHF
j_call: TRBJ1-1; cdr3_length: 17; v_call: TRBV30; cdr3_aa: CAWSEGRTTPLNTEAFF
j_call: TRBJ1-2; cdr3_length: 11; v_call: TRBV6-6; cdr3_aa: CATERNYGYTF
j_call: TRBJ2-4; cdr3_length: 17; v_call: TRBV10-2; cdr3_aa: CASSGDSGGLAKNIQYF
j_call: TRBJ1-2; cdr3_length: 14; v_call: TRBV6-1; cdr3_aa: CASSEVGGGDGYTF